This record covers a single T cell receptor (beta chain). What it recognizes is unknown. Germline lookup yields CDR1 LGHNA and CDR2 YNFKEQ. CDR3 length: 15 amino acids. Trimming took 0 bases from V and 8 from J, leaving 11 bases between them. The sample originates from a study of blood T cells in healthy people across ages. Study summary: Roughly one uniquely barcoded beta molecule per two T cells was captured.

Using a J-beta primer mix together with a sample-barcoded 5' primer, a second PCR was run for roughly 7 to 12 cycles. Each CDR3 protein is one row after TCRdb ran MiXCR on the 5' RACE reads. The data show some 920,000 distinct CDR3 sequences, just over 50% seen once. Researchers collected approximately 9.9 milliliters of peripheral blood from every single donor. Study results and caveats: Long-lived donors had more naive CD4+ cells and higher diversity than aged donors. Unsorted PBMC input precluded a conclusive naive versus antigen-experienced comparison.

The chain is built from TRBV4-2 and TRBJ1-6; TRBD1 might be the D (5 bases). The origin of this receptor is a woman aged 55-70 years in good health. Source material: blood. CDR3 region: CASSQEQGEYSPLHF. DNA of the CDR3: TGTGCCAGCAGCCAAGAGCAGGGCGAATATTCACCCCTCCACTTT.